The 22 T cell receptor beta chains given below trace back to one sample, sequenced in a study of a mutant IDH1 vaccine in newly diagnosed glioma. The time point is: week 35, safety follow-up. Mutant IDH1 20-mer peptide, at 300 ug, made up each vaccine dose, with topical imiquimod. No antigens are known for them. Sequenced by immunoSEQ multiplex PCR; TCRdb stores in-frame clones only, minus some. The repertoire consists of 25,000 to 40,000 clones, with 79% occurring once and the leading ten covering about a tenth. The sequences come from PBMCs, collected from a glioma patient whose treatment included an IDH1 peptide vaccine. These receptors all come from a woman aged 30 to 39 with glioma. Some clones in this sample may be carry-over from other donors' samples.

The chain links TRBV5-1 to TRBJ2-7; possible D gene TRBD1, 5 bases. Germline V gives CDR1 SGHRS, CDR2 YFSETQ. V was pared by 4 bases and J by 4 bases, with 9 bases between. The CDR3 is 12 residues long. The CDR3 bases are TGCGCCAGCAGCCAGGGCTTATACGAGCAGTACTTC. This encodes CASSQGLYEQYF. Full variable domain (remainder filled in from reference TRBV5-1 and TRBJ2-7): KAGVTQTPRYLIKTRGQQVTLSCSPISGHRSVSWYQQTPGQGLQFLFEYFSETQRNKGNFPGRFSGRQFSNSRSEMNVSTLELGDSALYLCASSQGLYEQYFGPGTRLTVT.

The V call is TRBV10-2, the J call TRBJ2-1; D could derive from TRBD1 or TRBD2 (6 bases each). CDR3 size: 15 residues. V gave up 0 bases and J gave up 8 bases, with 14 bases separating them. CDR1 WSHSY and CDR2 SAAADI come from the germline V gene. The CDR3 is CASSESPRGAYEQFF. In DNA form, the CDR3 reads TGCGCCAGCAGTGAGTCGCCTAGGGGGGCGTATGAGCAGTTCTTC.

The chain combines TRBV6-1 with TRBJ1-2, with D possibly matching TRBD1 (5 bases). Per the germline V gene, CDR1 is MNHNS and CDR2 is SASEGT. Trimming stripped 2 bases from V and 4 bases from J, with 8 bases between. CDR3 length equals 13 residues. The CDR3 DNA follows: TGTGCCAGCAGTGAACGGGACCTCTATGGCTACACCTTC. It codes for CASSERDLYGYTF.

This clone appeared a single time. The chain uses TRBV5-3 and TRBJ2-1; the D gene is possibly TRBD2 (5 bases). TRBV5-3 is labeled an ORF, and its function is uncertain. This CDR3 spans 13 amino acids. Trimming cost V 8 bases and J 4 bases, with 13 bases left between them. The chain's CDR3 is CASPRRVYNEQFF. For the CDR3, the DNA is TGTGCCAGCCCTAGGCGGGTTTACAATGAGCAGTTCTTC.

This clone was observed a few times. The V gene is TRBV9, the J gene TRBJ1-5; no reliable D call. CDR3 length equals 13 residues. Trimming took off 3 bases at V and 3 bases at J, with 7 bases between the two ends. Per the germline V gene, CDR1 is SGDLS and CDR2 is YYNGEE. The CDR3 is CASSERDNQPQHF. The DNA of the CDR3 is TGTGCCAGCAGCGAACGGGACAATCAGCCCCAGCATTTT.

This chain joins TRBV27 and TRBJ2-6, with no clear D. Germline assignment: CDR1 MNHEY and CDR2 SMNVEV (reference sequence). V was shortened by 3 bases and J by 0 bases, with 6 bases between the two germline ends. This CDR3 is 15 amino acids long. CDR3 in amino acids: CASSFISSGANVLTF. CDR3 DNA sequence: TGTGCCAGCAGTTTCATATCCTCTGGGGCCAACGTCCTGACTTTC.

J is TRBJ2-2 and V is TRBV19, with D unresolved. The CDR3 loop spans 16 amino acids. The V end lost 7 bases, the J end lost 2 bases, and 17 bases lay between the germline ends. Looked up from germline, CDR1 is LNHDA and CDR2 is SQIVND (reference sequence). CDR3 coding DNA: TGTGCCAGTAACTCCGGGTCACCAACTAACACCGGGGAGCTGTTTTTT. Translation: CASNSGSPTNTGELFF. Full variable domain (remainder filled in from reference TRBV19 and TRBJ2-2): DGGITQSPKYLFRKEGQNVTLSCEQNLNHDAMYWYRQDPGQGLRLIYYSQIVNDFQKGDIAEGYSVSREKKESFPLTVTSAQKNPTAFYLCASNSGSPTNTGELFFGEGSRLTVL.

The chain is built from TRBV9 and TRBJ1-2, with TRBD1 matching 9 bases. The CDR3 loop spans 16 amino acids. Looked up from germline, CDR1 is SGDLS and CDR2 is YYNGEE. After removal of 4 bases from V and 2 bases from J, the junction contained 9 bases not matched to a gene. CDR3 nucleotide sequence: TGTGCCAGCAGCCCGCCCCGACAGGGGGAGAACTATGGCTACACCTTC. Translation: CASSPPRQGENYGYTF.

The chain combines TRBV4-1 with TRBJ2-5; TRBD2 matches at 7 bases. The CDR3 extends over 14 amino acids. Germline values: CDR1 MGHRA, CDR2 YSYEKL. V shed 8 bases and J 7 bases; nucleotides not matched to a gene: 13. The CDR3 protein is CASGPGLLGATQYF. In DNA, the CDR3 is TGCGCCAGCGGTCCGGGACTATTAGGGGCGACCCAGTACTTC.

The chain combines TRBV15 with TRBJ1-1, with D unclear. Germline V gene data show CDR1 as LNHNV and CDR2 as YYDKDF (reference sequence). The CDR3 runs to 16 residues. Trimming took 3 bases from V and 1 from J, leaving 15 bases between them. DNA of the CDR3: TGTGCCACCAGCAGCTTAACGGGTACTCCGAACACTGAAGCTTTCTTT. Amino acids: CATSSLTGTPNTEAFF.

This clone was seen a single time. The chain links TRBV27 to TRBJ1-1, with TRBD1 identical over 10 bases. The germline V gene has CDR1 MNHEY and CDR2 SMNVEV (reference sequence). V shed 0 bases and J 4 bases; nucleotides not matched to a gene: 2. This CDR3 comprises 15 residues. The CDR3 region has the DNA TGTGCCAGCAGTTTATCCCGGACAGGGGGCACTGAAGCTTTCTTT. Translated: CASSLSRTGGTEAFF.

The chain carries TRBV21-1 and TRBJ1-1; the D call TRBD1 from the table was never checked on the DNA. TRBV21-1 constitutes a pseudogene. The CDR3 consists of 19 residues. CDR3 in amino acids: CASSKKGKGRGSGPLEAFF. CDR3 nucleotides: TGTGCCAGCAGCAAAAAAGGAAAGGGCAGGGGGTCCGGTCCCTTAGAAGCTTTCTTT.

The J gene is TRBJ2-7, the V gene TRBV10-3; the D gene could be TRBD1 or TRBD2 (6 bases each). The ends were cut back, 6 bases at V and 1 base at J, with 10 bases in the middle. The CDR3 contains 13 residues. The germline CDR1 and CDR2 sequences are ENHRY and SYGVKD. The CDR3 here is CAISQGTSYEQYF. CDR3 nucleotide sequence: TGTGCCATCAGCCAGGGGACTTCCTACGAGCAGTACTTC.

The chain carries TRBV6-6 and TRBJ1-4; no clear D. V was trimmed by 6 bases and J by 7 bases, leaving 18 bases between them. This CDR3 comprises 15 residues. The germline CDR1 and CDR2 sequences are MNHNY and SVGAGI (reference sequence). This chain's CDR3 is CASRVRHVPTEKLFF. The CDR3 DNA follows: TGTGCCAGCAGGGTTCGACACGTCCCAACTGAAAAACTGTTTTTT.

The genes are TRBV15 and TRBJ2-1, with no clear D. This CDR3 has 15 amino acids. In germline, CDR1 is LNHNV, CDR2 YYDKDF (reference sequence). Deletions cut 0 bases from V and 6 bases from J, with 12 bases between. The CDR3 sequence is CATSRDGEISNEQFF. CDR3 DNA: TGTGCCACCAGCAGAGATGGTGAGATCAGCAATGAGCAGTTCTTC.

The J gene is TRBJ2-7, the V gene TRBV5-1, with a possible D match to TRBD1 (6 bases). The germline V gene has CDR1 SGHRS and CDR2 YFSETQ. Between the trimmed V and J ends, which lost 7 bases and 0 bases, there was a span of 8 bases. The CDR3 has 12 residues. Here the CDR3 DNA reads TGCGCCAGCGAGGGACACTCCTACGAGCAGTACTTC. Its translation is CASEGHSYEQYF. Complete variable domain (other parts from reference TRBV5-1 and TRBJ2-7): KAGVTQTPRYLIKTRGQQVTLSCSPISGHRSVSWYQQTPGQGLQFLFEYFSETQRNKGNFPGRFSGRQFSNSRSEMNVSTLELGDSALYLCASEGHSYEQYFGPGTRLTVT.

This chain uses TRBV10-2 with TRBJ1-1; D is ambiguous. The length of the CDR3 is 14 residues. V gave up 0 bases and J gave up 2 bases, with 7 bases separating them. In germline, CDR1 is WSHSY, CDR2 SAAADI. The CDR3 reads CASSESTRNTEAFF. The CDR3, as DNA: TGCGCCAGCAGTGAGTCCACCCGAAACACTGAAGCTTTCTTT.

The chain combines TRBV11-2 with TRBJ2-5, with D maybe TRBD2 (5 bases). Trimming removed 0 bases at V and 2 bases at J, with 19 bases between. The CDR3 sequence is 18 residues long. The V gene's germline CDR1 is SGHAT and CDR2 FQNNGV. This CDR3 reads CASSLETVGRRGQETQYF. In DNA, the CDR3 is TGTGCCAGCAGCTTAGAGACGGTGGGGAGACGGGGACAAGAGACCCAGTACTTC. Complete variable domain (other parts from reference TRBV11-2 and TRBJ2-5): EAGVAQSPRYKIIEKRQSVAFWCNPISGHATLYWYQQILGQGPKLLIQFQNNGVVDDSQLPKDRFSAERLKGVDSTLKIQPAKLEDSAVYLCASSLETVGRRGQETQYFGPGTRLLVL.

On this clone itself: At one end the junction does not follow the germline gene, possibly because of a read error. The chain recombines TRBV7-7 with TRBJ1-1; the D gene is possibly TRBD1 (6 bases). The CDR3 is 13 residues long. Germline V gives CDR1 SSHAT, CDR2 FNYEAQ (reference sequence). The CDR3 is CASSLADSTEAFF. The DNA for the CDR3 is TGTGCTAGCAGCTTAGCGGACAGCACTGAAGCTTTCTTT.

The chain employs TRBV25-1 and TRBJ1-2; no firm D call. The CDR3 extends over 12 amino acids. V lost 3 bases to trimming and J lost 2 bases, with 4 bases between them. The germline V gene has CDR1 MGHDK and CDR2 SYGVNS. The CDR3 spells CASSDHNYGYTF. Written as DNA, the CDR3 is TGTGCCAGCAGTGATCACAACTATGGCTACACCTTC.

This chain connects TRBV7-6 to TRBJ1-2, with 7 bases identical to TRBD1. V was clipped by 8 bases and J by 0 bases; unmatched bases: 9. The CDR3 spans 15 residues. CDR1 is SGHVS, CDR2 FNYEAQ, per germline. The CDR3 here is CASQGGQGPNYGYTF. The DNA for the CDR3 is TGTGCCAGCCAGGGGGGGCAGGGTCCTAACTATGGCTACACCTTC.

This rearrangement joins TRBV4-1 to TRBJ1-1; D not certain. V was cut by 1 base and J by 0 bases, with 6 bases left in between. Looked up from germline, CDR1 is MGHRA and CDR2 is YSYEKL. CDR3 length: 14 amino acids. CDR3 nucleotides: TGCGCCAGCAGCCAAGGGCTGCTGAACACTGAAGCTTTCTTT. Encoded protein: CASSQGLLNTEAFF.